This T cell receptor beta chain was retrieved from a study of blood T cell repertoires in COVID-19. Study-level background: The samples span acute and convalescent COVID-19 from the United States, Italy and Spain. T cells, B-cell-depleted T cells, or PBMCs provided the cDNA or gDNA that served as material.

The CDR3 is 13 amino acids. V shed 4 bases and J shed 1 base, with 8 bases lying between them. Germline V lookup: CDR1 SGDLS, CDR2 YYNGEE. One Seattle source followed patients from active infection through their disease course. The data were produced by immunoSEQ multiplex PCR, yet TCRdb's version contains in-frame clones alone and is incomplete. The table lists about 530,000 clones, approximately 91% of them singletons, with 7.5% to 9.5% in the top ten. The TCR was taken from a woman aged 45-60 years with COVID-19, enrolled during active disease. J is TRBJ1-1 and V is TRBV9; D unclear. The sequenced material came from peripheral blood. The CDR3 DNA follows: TGTGCCAGCAGCCCAACTAAGAACACTGAAGCTTTCTTT. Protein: CASSPTKNTEAFF.